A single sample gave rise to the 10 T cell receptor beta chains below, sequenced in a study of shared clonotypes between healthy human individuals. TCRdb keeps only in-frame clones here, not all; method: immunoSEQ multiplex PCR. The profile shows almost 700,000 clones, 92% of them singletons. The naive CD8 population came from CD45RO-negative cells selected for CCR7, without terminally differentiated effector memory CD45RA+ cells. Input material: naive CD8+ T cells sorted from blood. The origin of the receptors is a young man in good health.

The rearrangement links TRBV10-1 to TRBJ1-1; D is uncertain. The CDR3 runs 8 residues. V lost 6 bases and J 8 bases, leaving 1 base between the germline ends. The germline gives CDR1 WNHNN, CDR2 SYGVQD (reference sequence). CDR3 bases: TGCGCCAGCAGAGAAGCTTTCTTT. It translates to CASREAFF.

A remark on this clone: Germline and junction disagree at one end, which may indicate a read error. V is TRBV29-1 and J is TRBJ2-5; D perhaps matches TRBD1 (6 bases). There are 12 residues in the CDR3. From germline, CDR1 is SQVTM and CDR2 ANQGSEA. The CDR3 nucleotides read TGCAGCGTTAACAGGGCAGGAGAGACCCGGTACTTC. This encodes CSVNRAGETRYF.

In nucleotides, the CDR3 is TGTGCCAGCAGCTTAGAGGCTCTGCGCGGGAGTACCTCCTACGAGCAGTACTTC. Protein product: CASSLEALRGSTSYEQYF. The V gene is TRBV7-8, the J gene TRBJ2-7; 7 positions match TRBD2. V lost 1 base to trimming and J lost 0 bases; unmatched junction nucleotides: 12. This CDR3 is 18 amino acids long. CDR1 and CDR2 (germline): SGHVS, FQNEAQ.

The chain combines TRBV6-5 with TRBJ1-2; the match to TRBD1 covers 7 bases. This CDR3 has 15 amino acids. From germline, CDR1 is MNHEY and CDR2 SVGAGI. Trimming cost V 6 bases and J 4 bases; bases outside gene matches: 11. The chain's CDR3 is CASSHRTGHVYGYTF. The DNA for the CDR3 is TGTGCCAGCAGCCATAGGACAGGTCACGTCTATGGCTACACCTTC.

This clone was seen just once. CDR3 coding DNA: TGTGCCAGCAGCTTAGAAGCGGGGAACACTGAAGCTTTCTTT. This gives the protein CASSLEAGNTEAFF. The chain is built from TRBV5-4 and TRBJ1-1; D is ambiguous. The V gene's germline CDR1 is SGHNT and CDR2 YYREEE (reference sequence). Trimming shortened V by 2 bases and J by 1 base, and 9 bases separated the two germline ends. The CDR3 totals 14 residues.

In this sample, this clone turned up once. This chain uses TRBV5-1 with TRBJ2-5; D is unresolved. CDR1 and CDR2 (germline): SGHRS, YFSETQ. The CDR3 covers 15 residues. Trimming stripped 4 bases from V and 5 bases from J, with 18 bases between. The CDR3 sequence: CASSSKGLPLETQYF. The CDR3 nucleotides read TGCGCCAGCAGCAGCAAGGGCCTCCCTCTTGAGACCCAGTACTTC.

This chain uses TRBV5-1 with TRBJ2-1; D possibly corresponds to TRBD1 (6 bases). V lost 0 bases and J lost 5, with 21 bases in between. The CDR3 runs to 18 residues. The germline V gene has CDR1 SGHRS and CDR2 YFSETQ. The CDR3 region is CASSLDTLAWGLNNEQFF. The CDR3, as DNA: TGCGCCAGCAGCTTGGATACGCTAGCCTGGGGGCTAAACAATGAGCAGTTCTTC.

CDR3 loop: CASSLAGGLNEQFF. CDR3 DNA sequence: TGTGCCAGCAGCTTAGCGGGAGGGCTCAATGAGCAGTTCTTC. The chain couples TRBV7-3 to TRBJ2-1; 9 nucleotides line up with TRBD2. In germline, CDR1 is SGHTA, CDR2 FQGTGA. CDR3 length: 14 amino acids. V lost 2 bases to trimming and J lost 6 bases; unmatched junction nucleotides: 2.

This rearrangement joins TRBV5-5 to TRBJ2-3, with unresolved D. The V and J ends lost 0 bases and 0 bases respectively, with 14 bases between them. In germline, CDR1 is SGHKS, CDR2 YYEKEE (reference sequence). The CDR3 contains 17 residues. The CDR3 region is CASSLGPHVASTDTQYF. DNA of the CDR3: TGTGCCAGCAGCTTGGGGCCCCACGTAGCTAGCACAGATACGCAGTATTTT.

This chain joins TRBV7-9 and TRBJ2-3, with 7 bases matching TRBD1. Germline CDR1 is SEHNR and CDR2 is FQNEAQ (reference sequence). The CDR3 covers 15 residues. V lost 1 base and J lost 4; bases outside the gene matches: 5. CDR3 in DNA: TGTGCCAGCAGCTTAGAAGTGGGGACAGCAGATACGCAGTATTTT. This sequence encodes CASSLEVGTADTQYF.